The subject of this entry is one T cell receptor (beta chain). The data are from a study of T cell responses to AZD1222 COVID-19 vaccine. After removal of 5 bases from V and 5 bases from J, the junction contained 8 bases not matched to a gene. The CDR3 spans 15 residues. Germline V gene lookup returns CDR1 SGHVS and CDR2 FNYEAQ. Sequencing was performed with immunoSEQ multiplex PCR; in TCRdb, only in-frame clones are kept and a portion is missing. The sample holds tens of thousands of clones; about 92% are singletons and the top ten take 2.2%. Here the sequenced sample was peripheral blood, taken on day 0 of AZD1222 vaccination. The source is an adult in good health. The gene calls are TRBV7-6 and TRBJ1-3, with 8 bases matching TRBD1. CDR3 DNA sequence: TGTGCCAGCAGCGTGTCCGGGACAGGAAGAAACACCATATATTTT. This codes for CASSVSGTGRNTIYF.